A single sample gave rise to the 15 T cell receptor beta chains below, sequenced in a study of CD8 T cells in ankylosing spondylitis (dated by TCRdb to the late 2010s). Library method: 5' RACE. The sequencing machine was an Illumina HiSeq 2500. The raw public data were reprocessed by TCRdb itself: fastp quality trimming at Q25, MiXCR clonotype calling, in-frame beta chains only. For every CDR3 protein sequence, its rows merge into one entry that carries the most common genes and DNA. The sample profile shows roughly 490,000 distinct CDR3 sequences; roughly 5.3% of them were found once. The ten largest clonotypes hold roughly 3.3% of the sample. What the research found in general, with its limitations: Blood from ankylosing spondylitis patients appeared to be characterized by a TCR beta motif composed of about eight highly homologous amino acid variants.

The antigens of these receptors remain unknown. Sequencing was done on a sample of blood, either unsorted or a sorted T cell fraction (not recorded which). The receptors stem from a male donor with ankylosing spondylitis.

In its sample, this clonotype was seen many times. The J gene is TRBJ1-1, the V gene TRBV5-1, with unresolved D. The CDR3 covers 15 residues. Looked up from germline, CDR1 is SGHRS and CDR2 is YFSETQ. Deletions cut 1 base from V and 4 bases from J, with 14 bases between. CDR3 residues: CASSLFPGRSTEAFF. The CDR3, as DNA: TGCGCCAGCAGCTTGTTCCCTGGGCGAAGCACTGAAGCTTTCTTT.

This clonotype was counted at least ten times. V usage is TRBV24-1 and J usage is TRBJ1-5; 9 positions match TRBD1. Germline V gene sequence: CDR1 KGHDR, CDR2 SFDVKD. The CDR3 runs 14 residues. Trimming removed 5 bases from V and 9 bases from J; junction bases left unmatched: 7. CDR3 DNA sequence: TGTGCCACCAGTGGGACAGGGGAAGGTGTGCCCCAGCATTTT. Amino acids: CATSGTGEGVPQHF.

The sample holds many counts of this clonotype. This chain uses TRBV7-2 with TRBJ2-4; TRBD1 matches 7 bases. CDR3 length: 16 amino acids. The V and J ends lost 5 bases and 4 bases, in that order; junction bases with no gene match: 11. Per the germline V gene, CDR1 is SGHTA and CDR2 is FQGNSA. Here the CDR3 reads CASSLLPRGSKNIQYF. In DNA, the CDR3 is TGTGCCAGCAGCCTACTACCCAGGGGGTCTAAAAACATTCAGTACTTC.

The chain is built from TRBV5-1 and TRBJ2-3, with TRBD2 identical over 7 bases. CDR1 SGHRS and CDR2 YFSETQ come from the germline V gene. V was clipped by 0 bases and J by 1 base; unmatched bases: 20. The CDR3 runs 21 residues. The DNA of the CDR3 is TGCGCCAGCAGCTTGGGAATTGCTAGCGGTCCGTTATGGGGTGGCACAGATACGCAGTATTTT. Protein product: CASSLGIASGPLWGGTDTQYF.

This chain uses TRBV5-5 with TRBJ2-5; D is uncertain. CDR3 length equals 13 residues. The V gene's germline CDR1 is SGHKS and CDR2 YYEKEE (reference sequence). Deletions cut 3 bases from V and 5 bases from J, with 11 bases between. The CDR3 sequence is CASSSAVWETQYF. The CDR3 region has the DNA TGTGCCAGCAGCTCCGCGGTTTGGGAGACCCAGTACTTC. The full variable domain, with the rest looked up from reference TRBV5-5 and TRBJ2-5, is DAGVTQSPTHLIKTRGQQVTLRCSPISGHKSVSWYQQVLGQGPQFIFQYYEKEERGRGNFPDRFSARQFPNYSSELNVNALLLGDSALYLCASSSAVWETQYFGPGTRLLVL.

This clonotype was recorded at least ten times. The chain links TRBV20-1 to TRBJ2-1, with D possibly matching TRBD1 (6 bases). CDR1 is DFQATT, CDR2 SNEGSKA, per germline (reference sequence). V lost 4 bases and J 8 bases, leaving 9 bases between the germline ends. The CDR3 contains 11 residues. The CDR3 bases are TGCAGTGCTATGGGGACATATGAGCAGTTCTTC. Amino acid sequence: CSAMGTYEQFF.

This clonotype was observed many times. The chain joins TRBV28 to TRBJ1-5, with 9 bases that match TRBD1. V shed 3 bases and J 6 bases; nucleotides not matched to a gene: 9. The germline CDR1 and CDR2 sequences are MDHEN and SYDVKM. The CDR3 runs to 16 residues. The CDR3 loop reads CASSFPTGGGGQPQHF. The CDR3 DNA reads as TGTGCCAGCAGTTTCCCCACAGGGGGCGGCGGTCAGCCCCAGCATTTT.

As concerns this clonotype: A clone one base away is much larger, so this may be a read error. The chain joins TRBV11-2 to TRBJ2-1; 14 bases align to TRBD2. Germline lookup yields CDR1 SGHAT and CDR2 FQNNGV. CDR3 size: 18 residues. This CDR3 reads CASSTGGLAGEVSNVQFF. CDR3 coding DNA: TGTGCCAGCAGCACAGGGGGACTAGCGGGAGAAGTATCCAATGTGCAGTTCTTC.

The chain recombines TRBV28 with TRBJ2-7, with 11 nucleotides matching TRBD2. The CDR3 runs 16 residues. The V segment lost 7 bases and the J segment 5 bases; nucleotides outside the gene matches: 13. The germline gives CDR1 MDHEN, CDR2 SYDVKM. CDR3 amino acids: CASNESGSGRVDEQYF. CDR3 DNA sequence: TGTGCCAGCAACGAATCTGGTAGCGGGAGGGTCGACGAGCAGTACTTC.

This clonotype showed up many times. This chain uses TRBV7-6 with TRBJ1-1; 7 positions match TRBD1. The CDR3 loop spans 13 amino acids. Looked up from germline, CDR1 is SGHVS and CDR2 is FNYEAQ. Losses at the gene ends were 5 bases for V and 6 bases for J; bases not matched to a gene: 6. The DNA of the CDR3 is TGTGCCAGCAGCGAGGCAGGGGGGGCTGAAGCTTTCTTT. Translated, it gives CASSEAGGAEAFF.

This clonotype was seen repeatedly, ten times or more. The gene calls are TRBV6-7 and TRBJ1-1; D unresolved. TRBV6-7 is an ORF, and what it does is uncertain. V lost 3 bases, J lost 7 bases, and 6 bases lay in between. CDR3 length: 11 amino acids. Here the CDR3 reads CASSYHFEAFF. In nucleotides, the CDR3 is TGTGCCAGCAGTTATCATTTTGAAGCTTTCTTT.

The sample holds many counts of this clonotype. The genes are TRBV20-1 and TRBJ1-1; weak D call: TRBD1 (5 bases). Germline CDR1 DFQATT, CDR2 SNEGSKA (reference sequence). With 3 bases removed from V and 2 bases from J, the gap between germline ends came to 10 bases. This CDR3 has 13 residues. The CDR3, as DNA: TGCAGTGCTAGTTCAGGGCCCAACACTGAAGCTTTCTTT. Translated, it gives CSASSGPNTEAFF.

This clonotype occurred many times. The rearrangement links TRBV20-1 to TRBJ1-4; 10 bases agree with TRBD1. Germline V CDR1 and CDR2: DFQATT, SNEGSKA (reference sequence). V dropped 6 bases and J dropped 5; count of bases not matched to a gene: 9. The CDR3 is 15 residues long. CDR3 region: CSATSPGQGNEKLFF. CDR3 nucleotide sequence: TGCAGTGCCACGTCACCGGGACAGGGGAATGAAAAACTGTTTTTT.

This clonotype has at least ten counts. The gene calls are TRBV6-1 and TRBJ2-7; 7 nucleotides match TRBD1. The CDR3 has 15 amino acids. Germline values: CDR1 MNHNS, CDR2 SASEGT. V lost 4 bases, J lost 2 bases, and 8 bases stayed unmatched. CDR3 nucleotide sequence: TGTGCCAGCAGTGCATTCCGGACAGGAGCCTACGAGCAGTACTTC. Its translation: CASSAFRTGAYEQYF.

This clonotype was seen repeatedly, ten times or more. CDR3 sequence reads: CASTVAGHNEQFF. The CDR3 bases are TGTGCCAGTACCGTAGCGGGGCACAATGAGCAGTTCTTC. This chain connects TRBV6-6 to TRBJ2-1; 8 positions agree with TRBD2. Germline trimming cut 9 bases from V and 5 bases from J; bases unmatched to any gene: 6. There are 13 residues in the CDR3. Germline V gives CDR1 MNHNY, CDR2 SVGAGI (reference sequence).